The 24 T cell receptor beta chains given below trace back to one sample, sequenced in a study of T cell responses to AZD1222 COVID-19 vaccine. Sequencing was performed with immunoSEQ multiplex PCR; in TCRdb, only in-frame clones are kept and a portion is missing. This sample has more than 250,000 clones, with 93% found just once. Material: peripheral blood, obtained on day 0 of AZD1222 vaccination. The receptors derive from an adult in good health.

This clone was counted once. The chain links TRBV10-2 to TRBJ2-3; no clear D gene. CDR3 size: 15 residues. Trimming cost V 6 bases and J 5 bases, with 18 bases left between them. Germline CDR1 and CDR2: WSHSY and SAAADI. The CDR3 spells CASRDTEVAGDTQYF. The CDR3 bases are TGCGCCAGCAGAGATACAGAAGTAGCAGGAGATACGCAGTATTTT.

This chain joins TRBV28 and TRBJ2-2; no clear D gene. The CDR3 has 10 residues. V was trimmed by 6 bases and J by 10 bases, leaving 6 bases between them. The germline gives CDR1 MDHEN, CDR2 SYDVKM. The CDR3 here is CASSHKELFF. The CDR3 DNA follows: TGTGCCAGCAGCCACAAGGAGCTGTTTTTT.

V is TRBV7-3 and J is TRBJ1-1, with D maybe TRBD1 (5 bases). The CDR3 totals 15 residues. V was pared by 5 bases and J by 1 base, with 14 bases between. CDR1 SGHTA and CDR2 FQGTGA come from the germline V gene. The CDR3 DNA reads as TGTGCCAGCAGCCCTACGTCAGGGAAGAACACTGAAGCTTTCTTT. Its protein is CASSPTSGKNTEAFF. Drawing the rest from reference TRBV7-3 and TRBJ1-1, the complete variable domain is GAGVSQTPSNKVTEKGKYVELRCDPISGHTALYWYRQSLGQGPEFLIYFQGTGAADDSGLPNDRFFAVRPEGSVSTLKIQRTERGDSAVYLCASSPTSGKNTEAFFGQGTRLTVV.

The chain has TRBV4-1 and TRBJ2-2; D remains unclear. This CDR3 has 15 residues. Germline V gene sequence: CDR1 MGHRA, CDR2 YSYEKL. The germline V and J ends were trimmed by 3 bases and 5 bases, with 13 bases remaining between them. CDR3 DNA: TGCGCCAGCAGCCAGCCCGCCAGTCCTACCGGGGAGCTGTTTTTT. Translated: CASSQPASPTGELFF.

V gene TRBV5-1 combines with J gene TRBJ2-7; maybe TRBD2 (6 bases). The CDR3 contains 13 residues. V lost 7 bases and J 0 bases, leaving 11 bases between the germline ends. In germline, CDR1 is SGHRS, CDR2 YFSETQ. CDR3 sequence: CASGGADSYEQYF. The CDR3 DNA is TGCGCCAGCGGCGGGGCTGACTCCTACGAGCAGTACTTC.

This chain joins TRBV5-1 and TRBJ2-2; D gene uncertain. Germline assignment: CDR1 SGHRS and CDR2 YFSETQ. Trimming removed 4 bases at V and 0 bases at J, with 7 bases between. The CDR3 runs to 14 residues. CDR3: CASSSPSNTGELFF. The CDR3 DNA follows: TGCGCCAGCAGCAGTCCCTCGAACACCGGGGAGCTGTTTTTT. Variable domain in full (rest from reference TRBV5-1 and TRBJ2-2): KAGVTQTPRYLIKTRGQQVTLSCSPISGHRSVSWYQQTPGQGLQFLFEYFSETQRNKGNFPGRFSGRQFSNSRSEMNVSTLELGDSALYLCASSSPSNTGELFFGEGSRLTVL.

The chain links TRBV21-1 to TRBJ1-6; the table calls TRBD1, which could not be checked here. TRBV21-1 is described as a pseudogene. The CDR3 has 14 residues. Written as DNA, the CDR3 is TGTGCCAGCAGCCCCCAGTTCGTCCATTCACCCCTCCACTTT. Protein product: CASSPQFVHSPLHF.

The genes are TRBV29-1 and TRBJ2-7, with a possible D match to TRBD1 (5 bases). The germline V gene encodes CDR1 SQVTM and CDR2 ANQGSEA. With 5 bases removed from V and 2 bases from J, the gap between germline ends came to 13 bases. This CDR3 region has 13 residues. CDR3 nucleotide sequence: TGCAGCGTTTTTACTCCGACAGCCTACGAGCAGTACTTC. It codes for CSVFTPTAYEQYF.

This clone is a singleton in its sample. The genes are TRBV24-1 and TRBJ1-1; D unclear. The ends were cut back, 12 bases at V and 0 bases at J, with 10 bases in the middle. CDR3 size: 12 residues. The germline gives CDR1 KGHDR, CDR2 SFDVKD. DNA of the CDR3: TGTGCCTCACGGGGTATGAACACTGAAGCTTTCTTT. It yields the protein CASRGMNTEAFF.

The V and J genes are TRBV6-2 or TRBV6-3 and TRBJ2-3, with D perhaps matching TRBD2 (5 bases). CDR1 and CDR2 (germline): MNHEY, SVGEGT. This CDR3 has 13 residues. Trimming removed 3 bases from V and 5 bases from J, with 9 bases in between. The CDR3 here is CASSYEEGDTQYF. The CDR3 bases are TGTGCCAGCAGTTATGAAGAGGGAGATACGCAGTATTTT.

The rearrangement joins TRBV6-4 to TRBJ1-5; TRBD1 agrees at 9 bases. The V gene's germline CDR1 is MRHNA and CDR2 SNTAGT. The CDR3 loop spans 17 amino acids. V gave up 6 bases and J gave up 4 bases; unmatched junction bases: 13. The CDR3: CASRVPGQGGRNQPQHF. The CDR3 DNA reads TGTGCCAGCAGGGTTCCGGGACAGGGAGGTAGGAATCAGCCCCAGCATTTT.

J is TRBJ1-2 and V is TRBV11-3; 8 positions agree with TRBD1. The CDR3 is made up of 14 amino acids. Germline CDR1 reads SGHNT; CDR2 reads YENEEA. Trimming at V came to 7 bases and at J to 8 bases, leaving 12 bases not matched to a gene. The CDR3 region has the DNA TGTGCCAGCACCCGACAGGGGAGGTTACGAGGCTACACCTTC. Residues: CASTRQGRLRGYTF.

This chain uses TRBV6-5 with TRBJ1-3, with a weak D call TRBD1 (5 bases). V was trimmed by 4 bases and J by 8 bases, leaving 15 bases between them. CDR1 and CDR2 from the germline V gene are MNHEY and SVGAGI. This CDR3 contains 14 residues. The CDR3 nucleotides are TGTGCCAGCAGTTCTCCGGGGACCCCGGACACCATATATTTT. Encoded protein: CASSSPGTPDTIYF.

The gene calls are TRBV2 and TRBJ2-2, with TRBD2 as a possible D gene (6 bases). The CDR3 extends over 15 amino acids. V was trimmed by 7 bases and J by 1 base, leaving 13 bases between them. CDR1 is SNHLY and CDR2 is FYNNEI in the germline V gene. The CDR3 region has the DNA TGTGCCAGCATCAACGGGGACTTGAACACCGGGGAGCTGTTTTTT. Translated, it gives CASINGDLNTGELFF.

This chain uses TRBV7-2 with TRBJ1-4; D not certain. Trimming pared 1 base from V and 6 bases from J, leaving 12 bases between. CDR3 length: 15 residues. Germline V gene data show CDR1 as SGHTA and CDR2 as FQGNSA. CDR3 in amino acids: CASSLVASGDEKLFF. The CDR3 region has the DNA TGTGCCAGCAGCTTAGTGGCCTCTGGTGATGAAAAACTGTTTTTT.

The CDR3 reads CSASLAGDPQFF. The CDR3, as DNA: TGCAGTGCTAGTCTAGCGGGAGACCCGCAGTTCTTC. The genes are TRBV20-1 and TRBJ2-1, with TRBD2 matching over 10 bases. Trimming took 3 bases from V and 12 from J; bases not matched to a gene: 5. The CDR3 has 12 amino acids. From germline, CDR1 is DFQATT and CDR2 SNEGSKA (reference sequence).

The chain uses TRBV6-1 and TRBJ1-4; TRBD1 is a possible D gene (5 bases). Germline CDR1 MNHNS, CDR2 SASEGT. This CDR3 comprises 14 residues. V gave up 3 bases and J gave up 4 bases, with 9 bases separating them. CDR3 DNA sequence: TGTGCCAGCAGTGAGGGGCAGGGTAATGAAAAACTGTTTTTT. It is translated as CASSEGQGNEKLFF.

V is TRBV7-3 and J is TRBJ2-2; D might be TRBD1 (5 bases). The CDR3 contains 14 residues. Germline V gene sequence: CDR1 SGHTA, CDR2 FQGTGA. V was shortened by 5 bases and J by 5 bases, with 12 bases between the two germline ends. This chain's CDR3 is CASSHGKGTGELFF. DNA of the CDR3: TGTGCCAGCAGCCACGGAAAGGGGACCGGGGAGCTGTTTTTT.

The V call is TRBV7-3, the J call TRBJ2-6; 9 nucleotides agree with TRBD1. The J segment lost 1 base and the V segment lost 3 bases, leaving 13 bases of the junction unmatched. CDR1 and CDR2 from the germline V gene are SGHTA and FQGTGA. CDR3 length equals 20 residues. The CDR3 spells CASSFQAPGQGGSGANVLTF. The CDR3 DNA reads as TGTGCCAGCAGCTTCCAAGCACCGGGACAGGGTGGTTCTGGGGCCAACGTCCTGACTTTC.

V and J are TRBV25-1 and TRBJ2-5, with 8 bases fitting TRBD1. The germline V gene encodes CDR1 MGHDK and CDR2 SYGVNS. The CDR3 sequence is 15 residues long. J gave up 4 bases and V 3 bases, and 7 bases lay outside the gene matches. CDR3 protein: CASSDDRGPGETQYF. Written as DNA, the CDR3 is TGTGCCAGCAGTGATGACAGGGGCCCTGGAGAGACCCAGTACTTC.

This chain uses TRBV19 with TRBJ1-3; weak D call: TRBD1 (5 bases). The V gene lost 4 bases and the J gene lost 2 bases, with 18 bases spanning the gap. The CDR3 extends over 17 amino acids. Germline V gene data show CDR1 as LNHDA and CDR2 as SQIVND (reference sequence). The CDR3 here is CASSTRVRPNAGNTIYF. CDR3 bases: TGTGCCAGTAGTACCAGGGTCCGCCCAAACGCTGGAAACACCATATATTTT.

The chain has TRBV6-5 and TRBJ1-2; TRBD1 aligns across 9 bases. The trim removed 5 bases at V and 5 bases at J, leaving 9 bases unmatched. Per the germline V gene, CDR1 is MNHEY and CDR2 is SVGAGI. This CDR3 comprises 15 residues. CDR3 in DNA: TGTGCCAGCAGTCGACCGACAGGGGGAAGATATGGCTACACCTTC. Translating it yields CASSRPTGGRYGYTF.

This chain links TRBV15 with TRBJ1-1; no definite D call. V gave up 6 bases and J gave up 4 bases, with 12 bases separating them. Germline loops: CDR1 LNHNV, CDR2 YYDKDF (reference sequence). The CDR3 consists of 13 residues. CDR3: CATSPGWATEAFF. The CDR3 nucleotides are TGTGCCACCAGTCCGGGTTGGGCCACTGAAGCTTTCTTT.

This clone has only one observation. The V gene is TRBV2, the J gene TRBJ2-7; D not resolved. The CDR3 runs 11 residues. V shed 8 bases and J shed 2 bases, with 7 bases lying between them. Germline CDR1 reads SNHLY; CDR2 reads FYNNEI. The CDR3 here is CASRGAYEQYF. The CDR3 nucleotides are TGTGCCAGCCGAGGAGCCTACGAGCAGTACTTC.